This T cell receptor beta chain was obtained from a study of shared clonotypes between healthy human individuals. Study overall: Donor composition was a couple of women and three men, aged 18 to 49.

On this clone itself: Its target is not known.

In the CD4+ fraction, cells were divided into CD45RA+ naive and CD45RA-negative memory subsets. Study-wide results and limits: Lower generation probabilities were found for non-shared clonotypes than for those shared by all four donors. A few donors showed sharing of about 4.8% of naive CD4 clonotypes.

Profiling relied on immunoSEQ multiplex PCR, and the TCRdb table lists in-frame clones only, not all of them. The table has a few million clones, 80% to 95% seen once; the top ten hold 0.37%. Germline CDR1 and CDR2: LNHDA and SQIVND (reference sequence). There are 15 residues in the CDR3. After removal of 3 bases from V and 7 bases from J, the junction contained 11 bases not matched to a gene. The chain joins TRBV19 to TRBJ1-2, with 7 bases lining up with TRBD1. The sample taken for sequencing was naive CD4+ T cells from PBMCs. Specified subset: CD45RA+ positively selected. The TCR sequence derives from a man between 18 and 35 years old in good health. Some clones in this sample may be carry-over from other donors' samples. In DNA form, the CDR3 reads TGTGCCAGTAGTATGAAGGGGGCGGATTCCGGTGGCTACACCTTC. Its protein product is CASSMKGADSGGYTF.